Included here is one TCR beta chain sequence, with context. CDR1 is LGHNA, CDR2 YNFKEQ, per germline. The CDR3 has 14 residues. Trimming shortened V by 0 bases and J by 3 bases, and 8 bases separated the two germline ends. This specimen comes from a study of blood T cell repertoires in COVID-19. Overall study: Samples taken during acute and convalescent COVID-19 were collected in the United States, Italy and Spain.

For recovered donors of Cohort 3, there were two negative PCRs, clearance, or symptom resolution. Libraries were prepared by immunoSEQ multiplex PCR; TCRdb keeps only in-frame clonotypes and omits some of them. The table lists around 290,000 clones, about nine tenths of them singletons. Material for sequencing was PBMCs or T cells enriched from blood (not recorded which). This sequence originates from a woman between 35 and 50 years old who had recovered from COVID-19. The rearrangement uses TRBV4-2 and TRBJ1-2; D is unclear. CDR3 DNA: TGTGCCAGCAGCCAAGAGCTAGTGGACTATGGCTACACCTTC. Amino acid sequence: CASSQELVDYGYTF.